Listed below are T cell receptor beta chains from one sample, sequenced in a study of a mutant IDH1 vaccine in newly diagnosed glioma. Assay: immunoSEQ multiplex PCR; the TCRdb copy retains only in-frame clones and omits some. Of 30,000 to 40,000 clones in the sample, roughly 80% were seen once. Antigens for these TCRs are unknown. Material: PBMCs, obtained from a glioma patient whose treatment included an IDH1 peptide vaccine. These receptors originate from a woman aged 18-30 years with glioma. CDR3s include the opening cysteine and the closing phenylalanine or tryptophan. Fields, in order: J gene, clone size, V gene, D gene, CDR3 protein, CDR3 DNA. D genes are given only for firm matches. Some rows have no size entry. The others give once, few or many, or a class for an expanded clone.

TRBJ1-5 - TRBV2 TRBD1 CASSGTGGWGGNQPQHF TGTGCCAGCAGTGGGACAGGGGGCTGGGGGGGCAATCAGCCCCAGCATTTT
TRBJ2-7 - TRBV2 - CASSEATRGVDEQYF TGTGCCAGCAGTGAAGCCACACGAGGGGTCGACGAGCAGTACTTC
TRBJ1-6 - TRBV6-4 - CASKKGSSYNSPLHF TGTGCCAGCAAGAAGGGGTCGTCCTATAATTCACCCCTCCACTTT
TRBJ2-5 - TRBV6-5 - CASSSGETQYF TGTGCCAGCAGTTCGGGAGAGACCCAGTACTTC
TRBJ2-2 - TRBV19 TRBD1 CASRQGQNTGELFF TGTGCCAGCAGACAGGGGCAGAACACCGGGGAGCTGTTTTTT
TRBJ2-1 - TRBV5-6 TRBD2 CASSLYGAGVIEQFF TGTGCCAGCAGCCTATACGGAGCGGGAGTGATTGAGCAGTTCTTC
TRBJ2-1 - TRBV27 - CASSLSRTDEQFF TGTGCCAGCAGTTTATCGAGGACAGATGAGCAGTTCTTC
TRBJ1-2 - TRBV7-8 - CASSQEGSYGYTF TGTGCCAGCAGCCAAGAGGGGAGCTATGGCTACACCTTC
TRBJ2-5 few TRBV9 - CASSSRDYQETQYF TGTGCCAGCAGCTCCAGGGATTACCAAGAGACCCAGTACTTC
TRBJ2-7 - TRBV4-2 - CASSQDIVLSGRASSYEQYF TGTGCCAGCAGCCAAGATATAGTTTTATCGGGCAGGGCGAGCTCCTACGAGCAGTACTTC
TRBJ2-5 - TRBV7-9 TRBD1 CASRRTGGETQYF TGTGCCAGCAGAAGGACAGGGGGGGAGACCCAGTACTTC
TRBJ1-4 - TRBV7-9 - CASSLGGRKEKLFF TGTGCCAGCAGCTTGGGGGGTCGGAAGGAAAAACTGTTTTTT
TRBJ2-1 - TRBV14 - CASSPRAAEQFF TGTGCCAGCAGCCCCCGGGCGGCTGAGCAGTTCTTC
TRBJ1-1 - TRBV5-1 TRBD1 CASSPKVQGIVTEAFF TGCGCCAGCAGCCCTAAAGTACAGGGGATTGTGACTGAAGCTTTCTTT
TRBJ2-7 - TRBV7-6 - CASSLLWGEQYF TGTGCCAGCAGCTTACTTTGGGGCGAGCAGTACTTC
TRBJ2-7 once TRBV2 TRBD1 CASSEFLTGGYEQYF TGTGCCAGCAGTGAATTTCTGACAGGGGGATACGAGCAGTACTTC
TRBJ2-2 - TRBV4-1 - CASSQVDIGNTGELFF TGCGCCAGCAGCCAAGTTGACATCGGGAACACCGGGGAGCTGTTTTTT
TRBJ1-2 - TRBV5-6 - CASSFRMANYGYTF TGTGCCAGCAGCTTTCGTATGGCTAACTATGGCTACACCTTC
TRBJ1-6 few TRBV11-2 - CASSLGQLNSPLHF TGTGCCAGCAGCTTAGGACAGCTTAATTCACCCCTCCACTTT
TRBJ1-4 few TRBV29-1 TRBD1 CSGIGQGNEKLFF TGCAGCGGAATTGGACAGGGTAATGAAAAACTGTTTTTT
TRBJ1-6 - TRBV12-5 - CASGLDDRVRSSSYNSPLHF TGTGCTAGTGGTTTGGATGACAGAGTCCGATCAAGCTCCTATAATTCACCCCTCCACTTT
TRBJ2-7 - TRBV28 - CASSPADRPYEQYF TGTGCCAGCAGTCCCGCGGACCGACCCTACGAGCAGTACTTC
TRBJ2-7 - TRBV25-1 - CASGWAVYEQYF TGTGCCAGCGGCTGGGCAGTCTACGAGCAGTACTTC
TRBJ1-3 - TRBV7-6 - CASSFLAAGNTIYF TGTGCCAGCAGCTTTTTGGCAGCTGGAAACACCATATATTTT
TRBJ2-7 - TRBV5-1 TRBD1 CASSSGQDSYEQYF TGCGCCAGCAGCTCTGGACAGGACTCCTACGAGCAGTACTTC
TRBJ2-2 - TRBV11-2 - CASSPPASAGELFF TGTGCCAGCAGCCCCCCCGCATCGGCCGGGGAGCTGTTTTTT
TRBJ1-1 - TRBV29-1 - CSVGGVGYTEAFF TGCAGCGTTGGGGGGGTGGGGTACACTGAAGCTTTCTTT
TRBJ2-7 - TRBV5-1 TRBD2 CASSLEGLAATYEQYF TGCGCCAGCAGCTTGGAGGGACTAGCGGCAACCTACGAGCAGTACTTC
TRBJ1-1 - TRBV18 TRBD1 CASSPQGVENTEAFF TGTGCCAGCTCACCCCAGGGGGTGGAGAACACTGAAGCTTTCTTT
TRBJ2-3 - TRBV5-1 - CASSPSAADTQYF TGCGCCAGCAGTCCTAGCGCCGCAGATACGCAGTATTTT
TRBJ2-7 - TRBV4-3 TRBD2 CASSQEIGGSVDEQYF TGCGCCAGCAGCCAAGAAATCGGGGGGTCGGTCGACGAGCAGTACTTC
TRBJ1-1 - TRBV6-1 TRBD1 CASRWDRETEAFF TGTGCCAGCAGATGGGACAGGGAGACTGAAGCTTTCTTT
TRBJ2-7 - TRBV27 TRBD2 CASSLGTSSGEQYF TGTGCCAGCAGTTTAGGGACTAGCTCTGGAGAGCAGTACTTC
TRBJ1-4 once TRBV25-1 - CASSEGTATNEKLFF TGTGCCAGCAGTGAGGGGACGGCAACTAATGAAAAACTGTTTTTT
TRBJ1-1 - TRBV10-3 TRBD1 CASGQGGTEAFF TGTGCCAGCGGACAGGGTGGCACTGAAGCTTTCTTT
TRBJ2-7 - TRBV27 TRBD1 CASSLYLGQGGGEQYF TGTGCCAGCAGTTTATACCTCGGACAGGGGGGCGGCGAGCAGTACTTC
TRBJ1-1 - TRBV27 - CASSRTQGRAEAFF TGTGCCAGCAGTAGGACTCAGGGGCGGGCTGAAGCTTTCTTT
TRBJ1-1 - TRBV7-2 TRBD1 CASSFQTGGTEAFF TGTGCCAGCAGCTTCCAAACAGGGGGCACTGAAGCTTTCTTT
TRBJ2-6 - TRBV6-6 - CATTKGASGANVLTF TGTGCCACTACCAAGGGAGCTTCTGGGGCCAACGTCCTGACTTTC
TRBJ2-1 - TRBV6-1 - CASGGPGERSNEQFF TGTGCCAGCGGGGGCCCGGGGGAACGGTCCAATGAGCAGTTCTTC